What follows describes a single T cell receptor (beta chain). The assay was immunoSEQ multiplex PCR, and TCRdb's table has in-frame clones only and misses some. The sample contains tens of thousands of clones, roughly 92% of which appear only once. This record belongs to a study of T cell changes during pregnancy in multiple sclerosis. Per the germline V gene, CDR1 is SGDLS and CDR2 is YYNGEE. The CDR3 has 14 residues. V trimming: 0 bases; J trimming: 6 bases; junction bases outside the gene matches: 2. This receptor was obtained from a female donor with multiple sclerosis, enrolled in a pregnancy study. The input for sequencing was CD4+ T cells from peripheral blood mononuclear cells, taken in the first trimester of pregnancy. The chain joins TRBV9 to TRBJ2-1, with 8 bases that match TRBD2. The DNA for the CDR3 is TGTGCCAGCAGCGTAGCGGGAGGGCTCAATGAGCAGTTCTTC. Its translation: CASSVAGGLNEQFF.